This TCR beta chain was documented in a study of neurological immune-mediated disorders. Study context: The 35 or so multiple sclerosis patients comprised 31 relapsing-remitting and 3 secondary progressive cases. Points from the study as a whole: The multiple sclerosis repertoire cluster had no clinical or MRI feature associated with it.

cDNA was made by 5'RACE with 10-nucleotide random UMIs. In each sequencing run, over 180 million TCR-beta sequences were generated from 15-18 subjects. TCRdb ran MiXCR on the 5' RACE reads and lists one entry per CDR3 protein. The sample has approximately 100,000 distinct CDR3 sequences, about 3.8% seen once; the top ten hold approximately 5.9%. The CDR3 extends over 13 amino acids. The germline CDR1 and CDR2 sequences are DFQATT and SNEGSKA (reference sequence). The table lists this clonotype with many counts. Its matching antigen is unknown. This TCR derives from a woman aged 18-35 years with multiple sclerosis. The genes are TRBV20-1 and TRBJ1-5; D call uncertain. The sample comprised PBMCs. The DNA of the CDR3 is TGCAGCGTCAGAGCGGTTGGCAATCAGCCCCAGCATTTT. Protein product: CSVRAVGNQPQHF.